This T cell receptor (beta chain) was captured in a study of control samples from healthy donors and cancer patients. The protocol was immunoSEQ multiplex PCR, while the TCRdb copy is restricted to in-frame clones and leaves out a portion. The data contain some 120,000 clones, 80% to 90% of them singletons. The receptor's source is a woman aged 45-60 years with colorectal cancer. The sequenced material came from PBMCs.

In nucleotides, the CDR3 is TGTGCCAGCAAGGGGGGGGTTACGCAGTATTTT. Its translation: CASKGGVTQYF. The chain uses TRBV12-3 or TRBV12-4 and TRBJ2-3, with D possibly TRBD2 on 7 matching bases. CDR3 size: 11 residues. V lost 7 bases and J lost 8, with 10 bases in between.